The sample holds a few counts of the clone carrying this T cell receptor (beta chain). What it recognizes is unknown. Memory CD4+ T cells were sorted as CD4+CD45RO+CD25- cells. Constant-region reverse primers amplified full-length variable regions, followed by semi-nested Nested Universal Primer A PCR. Using its own MiXCR run on the 5' RACE reads, TCRdb lists one record per CDR3 protein. The table lists some 10,000 distinct CDR3 sequences, roughly 60% of them singletons. V lost 2 bases to trimming and J lost 9 bases; unmatched junction nucleotides: 3. The germline V gene has CDR1 SGHTA and CDR2 FQGNSA. The CDR3 runs 14 residues. General observations from the study: Tumor Treg TCRs overlapped most with tumor naive CD4+ cells. Tumor memory CD4+ T cell TCR gene usage clustered with blood and lymph node memory CD4+ cells and lymph node naive CD4+ cells.

The receptor comes from a female donor with breast cancer. The rearrangement uses TRBV7-2 and TRBJ2-1; 11 nucleotides line up with TRBD2. Sequencing was carried out using tumor-infiltrating memory CD4+ T cells sorted from the breast tumor. Regarding subset: memory CD4+ T cells, CD4+CD45RO+CD25-. This CDR3 is CASSLLAGGSEQFF. Written as DNA, the CDR3 is TGTGCCAGCAGCTTACTAGCGGGAGGTAGTGAGCAGTTCTTC.